The TCR beta chain under discussion was sequenced for a study of cytomegalovirus exposure and HLA in healthy donors. Trimming removed 4 bases from V and 1 base from J, with 10 bases in between. Per the germline V gene, CDR1 is MNHEY and CDR2 is SVGAGI. The CDR3 is made up of 14 amino acids. PCR primers comprised 60 Vbeta and 13 Jbeta primers. Generated by immunoSEQ multiplex PCR, the TCRdb table keeps only in-frame clones and is missing some. The table shows approximately 97,000 clones, with approximately 81% occurring only once. The receptor was isolated from a woman in her seventies in good health and CMV-seropositive. The specimen was PBMCs. This rearrangement joins TRBV6-5 to TRBJ2-5, with no clear D. The CDR3 DNA reads as TGTGCCAGCAGTTCCCACTCCTCCCAAGAGACCCAGTACTTC. Translating it yields CASSSHSSQETQYF.